This T cell receptor beta chain was captured by sequencing in a study of cytomegalovirus exposure and HLA in healthy donors (dated by TCRdb to 2016 to 2017). At the level of the whole study: According to a later analysis, one platform produced both the 100 to 150 validation repertoires and the 666 repertoires of the first cohort. The study aimed to test whether signatures of past pathogen exposure could be identified by cataloging public T cell receptors. A separate validation cohort of some 130 different subjects was used in addition to the 666-subject first cohort. High-throughput TCR immunosequencing, statistical association of individual TCRs with disease status, and machine learning were combined to predict cytomegalovirus infection status. General study outcomes and caveats: Most TCR sequences were seen in very few donors, while some public TCRs were found in many individuals. The validation cohort had no HLA typing available for a later analysis, so co-occurrence within that cohort was assessed over all 130 or so repertoires. Of the cluster scores, 94% were above 0 in a later analysis, which found that TCRs clustered in the first cohort also tended to co-occur in the 95 to 150 validation repertoires. In the study, approximately 150 TCR beta chains were listed as associated with cytomegalovirus. Cytomegalovirus status was reported to be diagnosed by the classifier with high specificity and sensitivity in both the original and validation cohorts. In vitro tests confirmed that a few of the cytomegalovirus-associated TCR beta chains recognize cytomegalovirus antigens. It was suggested by the authors that the approach could potentially be generalized to other disease states and immunological phenotypes.

With respect to this clone: Its antigen is currently not known. Base qualities were left out, and no much larger clone turns up one base away.

Libraries came from the immunoSEQ multiplex PCR assay. The original pipeline was this. A statistical classification framework was built for diagnosing cytomegalovirus status from the catalog of TCR beta chain sequences. In its TCRdb copy, this immuneACCESS table keeps in-frame sequences only and misses some clones. Where compared with another copy, unresolved V genes explain less than half of these, and the others have no known cause. The D gene and trimming were derived from the DNA, and the V and J assignments and clone size from that table. The sample includes approximately 210,000 clones, with about 82% observed a single time. The ten largest clones add up to more than 1.4% of the sample. After removal of 4 bases from V and 6 bases from J, the junction retains 15 bases not matched to a gene. Reading from cysteine to phenylalanine, the CDR3 counts 16 amino acids. Of all the DNA, just the CDR3 is kept, 48 bases in frame from base 1. CDR1 and CDR2 are read off the germline V gene as ENHRY and SYGVKD.

The donors were included in the validation cohort of over a hundred subjects, a group kept apart from the roughly 730-subject first cohort. The chain is made from TRBV10-3 and TRBJ2-7; TRBD1 matches 7 bases in the middle. The sequenced sample was PBMCs. The source is a woman aged 18-29 years in good health and CMV-seronegative. This receptor carries the CDR3 CAISVGAGDRAAEQYF. In nucleotide form, the sequence is TGTGCCATCAGTGTGGGGGCCGGAGACAGGGCCGCCGAGCAGTACTTC.